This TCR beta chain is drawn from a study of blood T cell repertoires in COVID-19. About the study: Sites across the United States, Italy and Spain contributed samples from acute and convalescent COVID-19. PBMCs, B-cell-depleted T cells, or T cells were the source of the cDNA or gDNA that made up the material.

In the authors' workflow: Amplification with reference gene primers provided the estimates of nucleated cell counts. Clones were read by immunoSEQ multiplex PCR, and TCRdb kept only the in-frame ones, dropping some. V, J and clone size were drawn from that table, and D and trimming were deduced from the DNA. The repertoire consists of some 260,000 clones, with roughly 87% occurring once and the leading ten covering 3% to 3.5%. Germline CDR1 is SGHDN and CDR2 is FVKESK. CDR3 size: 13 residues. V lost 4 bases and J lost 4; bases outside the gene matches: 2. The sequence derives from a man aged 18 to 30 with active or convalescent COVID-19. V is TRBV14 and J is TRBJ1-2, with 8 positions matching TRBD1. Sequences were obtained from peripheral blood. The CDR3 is CASSPGQAYGYTF. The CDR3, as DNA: TGTGCCAGCAGCCCGGGACAGGCCTATGGCTACACCTTC.